This TCR beta chain came from a study of a mutant IDH1 vaccine in newly diagnosed glioma. Study-wide background: In some groups vaccination began 4-6 weeks post-radiotherapy; others received it with temozolomide. Treated patients were around 60% male, roughly 38% female, mean age approximately 40 years. Study results and caveats: Among patients, about 94% showed immune responses induced by the vaccine.

Only in-frame clones appear in the TCRdb table, and some are missing; sequencing was by immunoSEQ multiplex PCR. The data hold about 29,000 clones, with 87% observed a single time. Trimming stripped 3 bases from V and 4 bases from J, with 15 bases between. Germline V gene lookup returns CDR1 MNHEY and CDR2 SMNVEV (reference sequence). The CDR3 loop spans 15 amino acids. Time point defined: week 5, during vaccination. Alongside topical imiquimod, each dose of vaccine comprised 300 ug of mutant IDH1 20-mer peptide. With regard to this clone: Its cognate antigen is unknown.

Sequenced material: peripheral blood mononuclear cells (PBMCs), taken from a glioma patient whose treatment included an IDH1 peptide vaccine. The receptor comes from a woman between 35 and 50 years old with glioma. Some clones in this sample may be carry-over from other donors' samples. The chain employs TRBV27 and TRBJ1-1; D is unclear. The CDR3 DNA sequence: TGTGCCAGCAGTTTCGGAGGCCGGTGGGCCACTGAAGCTTTCTTT. Translating it yields CASSFGGRWATEAFF.